The clone carrying this T cell receptor (beta chain) is large (0.1 to 1%) within its sample. Its specificity is not known. The data were produced by immunoSEQ multiplex PCR, yet TCRdb's version contains in-frame clones alone and is incomplete. The sample contains approximately 3,600 clones, roughly 77% of which appear only once. Two lung cancer pathologists independently confirmed each histologic diagnosis. Per the germline V gene, CDR1 is SEHNR and CDR2 is FQNEAQ (reference sequence). The V end lost 7 bases, the J end lost 2 bases, and 15 bases lay between the germline ends. This CDR3 contains 16 residues. The data originate from a study of immune evolution from preneoplasia to lung adenocarcinoma. Study-wide points: From normal lung to invasive adenocarcinoma, top clone frequencies appeared to decrease. Later-stage lesions seemingly showed higher T cell density and diversity than normal lung.

V usage is TRBV7-9 and J usage is TRBJ2-6, with D possibly being TRBD2 (7 bases). Source material: FFPE adjacent normal lung tissue. This sequence was found in a person aged 55-80 years with lung adenocarcinoma. The CDR3 spells CASTPRGGPGANVLTF. CDR3 nucleotide sequence: TGTGCCAGCACCCCGAGGGGGGGCCCTGGGGCCAACGTCCTGACTTTC.